These 28 T cell receptor beta chains were sequenced from one sample in a study of breast tumors, draining lymph nodes, adjacent tissues. TCRdb re-derived calls from the multiplex PCR reads in MiXCR, one entry per CDR3 protein. The sample comprises 200,000 to 300,000 distinct CDR3 sequences, over 25% of which are singletons, and 1.1% rests with the top ten. Samples came from axillary lymph nodes draining the breast cancer. Sequencing was done on a sample of axillary lymph node tissue. The source is a female donor with breast cancer. Some clones in this sample may be carry-over from other donors' samples.

On this clonotype: A clone one base away is much larger, so this may be a read error. J is TRBJ2-1 and V is TRBV12-3 or TRBV12-4; D possibly matches TRBD1 or TRBD2 (5 bases each). Between the trimmed V and J ends, which lost 3 bases and 12 bases, there was a span of 24 bases. The CDR3 runs 16 residues. The CDR3 sequence: CASSFDGTARGEGQFF. Here the CDR3 DNA reads TGTGCCAGCAGTTTTGACGGGACGGCCCGGGGAGAAGGGCAGTTCTTC.

This clonotype was counted at least ten times. The rearrangement uses TRBV29-1 and TRBJ2-5, with TRBD2 matching 10 bases. V lost 0 bases, J lost 4 bases, and 8 bases stayed unmatched. Germline V gene sequence: CDR1 SQVTM, CDR2 ANQGSEA. The CDR3 has 16 residues. CDR3 bases: TGCAGCGTTGAAGAGGGGAGCGGGAGGGCCGCAGAGACCCAGTACTTC. Translating gives CSVEEGSGRAAETQYF. Looking up the rest from reference TRBV29-1 and TRBJ2-5 gives the full variable domain: SAVISQKPSRDICQRGTSLTIQCQVDSQVTMMFWYRQQPGQSLTLIATANQGSEATYESGFVIDKFPISRPNLTFSTLTVSNMSPEDSSIYLCSVEEGSGRAAETQYFGPGTRLLVL.

A note on this clonotype: Sequence at one end of the junction differs from germline and may be a read error. The rearrangement uses TRBV7-2 and TRBJ1-6; D possibly corresponds to TRBD1 (5 bases). Germline CDR1 SGHTA, CDR2 FQGNSA. The CDR3 contains 15 residues. This CDR3 is CASSLQAGKDSPLRF. The DNA of the CDR3 is TGCGCCAGCAGCTTACAGGCAGGGAAAGATTCACCCCTCCGCTTT.

Regarding this clonotype: This may be a read error, as it is one base from a much larger clone. The chain joins TRBV7-3 to TRBJ2-7, with a tentative D call TRBD1 (5 bases). V was cut by 0 bases and J by 1 base, with 10 bases left in between. CDR3 length equals 15 residues. Germline V gene sequence: CDR1 SGHTA, CDR2 FQGTGA. CDR3 loop: CASSLTQTDSYEQYF. CDR3 nucleotide sequence: TGTGCCAGCAGCTTAACACAGACAGATTCCTACGAGCAGTACTTC. Supplemented by reference TRBV7-3 and TRBJ2-7, the full variable domain reads GAGVSQTPSNKVTEKGKYVELRCDPISGHTALYWYRQSLGQGPEFLIYFQGTGAADDSGLPNDRFFAVRPEGSVSTLKIQRTERGDSAVYLCASSLTQTDSYEQYFGPGTRLTVT.

This clonotype was observed many times. This chain connects TRBV7-3 to TRBJ2-1; 9 nucleotides align to TRBD2. CDR3 size: 14 residues. The V gene's germline CDR1 is SGHTA and CDR2 FQGTGA. The V gene end was trimmed by 2 bases and the J gene end by 13 bases; junction bases not matched to a gene: 9. The CDR3 spells CASSLGGTSYRQFF. CDR3 DNA sequence: TGTGCCAGCAGCTTAGGGGGGACTAGCTATAGACAGTTCTTC.

In regard to this clonotype: A single base separates this from a much larger clone, so it may be a read error. The chain carries TRBV7-3 and TRBJ2-5; D gene unclear. Germline V CDR1 and CDR2: SGHTA, FQGTGA. The CDR3 is made up of 15 amino acids. The CDR3 DNA reads as TGTGCCAGCAGCCCCCTTGGGATCCGCCAAGAGACCCAGTGCTTC. This encodes CASSPLGIRQETQCF.

The V gene is TRBV20-1, the J gene TRBJ1-5; 7 bases are a match to TRBD1. CDR1 and CDR2 (germline): DFQATT, SNEGSKA (reference sequence). Trimming at V came to 0 bases and at J to 7 bases, leaving 6 bases not matched to a gene. CDR3 size: 14 residues. CDR3 nucleotide sequence: TGCAGTGCTAGAGATGAGGGGGCGCGCCAGCCCCAGCATTTT. Protein sequence: CSARDEGARQPQHF.

The chain has TRBV6-2 or TRBV6-3 and TRBJ2-2; D call uncertain. Germline V gene lookup returns CDR1 MNHEY and CDR2 SVGEGT. V lost 2 bases and J lost 5, with 18 bases in between. The CDR3 runs 17 residues. DNA for the CDR3: TGTGCCAGCAGTTACCTCCCCGCTCGGATCGGTACCGGGGAGCTGTTTTTT. This codes for CASSYLPARIGTGELFF.

Comments on this clonotype: A read error is possible here, since a much larger clone lies one base away. The chain combines TRBV30 with TRBJ2-7; D possibly corresponds to TRBD1 (6 bases). There are 12 residues in the CDR3. Germline V CDR1 and CDR2: GTSNPN, SVGIG (reference sequence). The CDR3 region is CAWRQGTYGQYF. The CDR3 nucleotides are TGTGCCTGGAGACAGGGAACCTACGGGCAGTACTTC.

The chain joins TRBV28 to TRBJ2-5; 9 nucleotides agree with TRBD1. In germline, CDR1 is MDHEN, CDR2 SYDVKM. The CDR3 has 18 residues. Losses at the gene ends were 5 bases for V and 5 bases for J; bases not matched to a gene: 18. The CDR3 reads CASSATDRGGSKGETQYF. CDR3 coding DNA: TGTGCCAGCAGTGCAACGGACAGGGGCGGCTCAAAAGGCGAGACCCAGTACTTC. The full variable domain, with the rest looked up from reference TRBV28 and TRBJ2-5, is DVKVTQSSRYLVKRTGEKVFLECVQDMDHENMFWYRQDPGLGLRLIYFSYDVKMKEKGDIPEGYSVSREKKERFSLILESASTNQTSMYLCASSATDRGGSKGETQYFGPGTRLLVL.

This clonotype was counted ten times or more. V gene TRBV4-3 combines with J gene TRBJ2-5; 12 bases map to TRBD2. Unmatched junction bases numbered 7, after V lost 1 base and J lost 4 bases. Germline loops: CDR1 LGHNA, CDR2 YSLEER. This CDR3 contains 17 residues. In DNA, the CDR3 is TGCGCCAGCAGCCAAGGACTAGCGGGGGACGTAGGAGAGACCCAGTACTTC. Its translation: CASSQGLAGDVGETQYF.

This clonotype was seen at least ten times. CDR3 sequence reads: CASSQDRWATNEKLFF. The CDR3 DNA reads as TGTGCCAGCAGCCAAGACCGCTGGGCAACTAATGAAAAACTGTTTTTT. The chain combines TRBV4-2 with TRBJ1-4, with no clear D. The CDR3 is 16 residues long. In germline, CDR1 is LGHNA, CDR2 YNFKEQ. V lost 0 bases and J 0 bases, leaving 8 bases between the germline ends.

This clonotype was recorded many times. V gene TRBV5-1 combines with J gene TRBJ2-1; tentatively, D is TRBD2 (6 bases). CDR3 length equals 14 residues. Germline CDR1 reads SGHRS; CDR2 reads YFSETQ. Trimming took 0 bases from V and 10 from J, leaving 14 bases between them. In DNA, the CDR3 is TGCGCCAGCAGCTTGGGGACCCTAGCGTTCGAGCAGTTCTTC. Amino acids: CASSLGTLAFEQFF.

The chain carries TRBV7-4 and TRBJ2-3; possible D gene TRBD2, 5 bases. V gave up 5 bases and J gave up 0 bases, with 15 bases separating them. The germline CDR1 and CDR2 sequences are SGHVT and SQSDAQ. The CDR3 is made up of 16 amino acids. The CDR3, as DNA: TGTGCCAGCAGCCCCGAGACAAAGCGGAGCACAGATACGCAGTATTTT. Protein sequence: CASSPETKRSTDTQYF.

As regards this clonotype: A clone one base away is much larger, so this may be a read error. The chain is built from TRBV12-3 or TRBV12-4 and TRBJ2-2, with D unclear. This CDR3 is 15 amino acids long. Trimming shortened V by 10 bases and J by 6 bases, and 21 bases separated the two germline ends. The CDR3 DNA follows: TGTGCCACCTACTGCACCATGCGTCCCCCCGGGGAGCTGTTTTTT. This codes for CATYCTMRPPGELFF.

The V gene is TRBV2, the J gene TRBJ2-2, with TRBD2 matching 12 bases. The V and J ends lost 8 bases and 6 bases, in that order; junction bases with no gene match: 13. Germline V CDR1 and CDR2: SNHLY, FYNNEI. The CDR3 loop spans 17 amino acids. For the CDR3, the DNA is TGTGCCAGCCGCTCTTGGGGCCTAGCGGGAGGGGCCGGGGAGCTGTTTTTT. Translated, it gives CASRSWGLAGGAGELFF.

This clonotype was found many times. This sequence joins TRBV20-1 and TRBJ2-3; TRBD2 agrees at 12 bases. CDR3 length: 14 amino acids. Looked up from germline, CDR1 is DFQATT and CDR2 is SNEGSKA (reference sequence). Trimming took 5 bases from V and 2 from J; bases not matched to a gene: 2. CDR3: CSARTSGDTDTQYF. The CDR3 DNA sequence: TGCAGTGCTCGGACTAGCGGGGACACAGATACGCAGTATTTT.

About this clonotype: Since the CDR3 does not end with the conserved phenylalanine or tryptophan, this likely comes from a read error. The limits of the CDR3 on the DNA are not certain, so only TCRdb's listed CDR3 is given. This chain connects TRBV7-2 to TRBJ1-4. The CDR3 is 12 residues long, counting both termini. In germline, CDR1 is SGHTA, CDR2 FQGNSA. CDR3 sequence: CASRLATSGRYV.

Turning to this clonotype: At one of its ends the junction is not consistent with the germline gene, which may arise from a read error. The V gene is TRBV19, the J gene TRBJ2-2; 10 positions match TRBD2. CDR1 and CDR2 (germline): LNHDA, SQIVND (reference sequence). The CDR3 spans 24 residues. This chain's CDR3 is CASSLLSGSSGSYYEQFNTGELLF. In nucleotides, the CDR3 is TGTGCCAGTAGTCTATTGAGCGGGTCTAGCGGGAGCTACTATGAGCAGTTCAACACCGGGGAGCTGCTTTTT. Together with reference TRBV19 and TRBJ2-2, the CDR3 gives the full variable domain: DGGITQSPKYLFRKEGQNVTLSCEQNLNHDAMYWYRQDPGQGLRLIYYSQIVNDFQKGDIAEGYSVSREKKESFPLTVTSAQKNPTAFYLCASSLLSGSSGSYYEQFNTGELLFGEGSRLTVL.

This clonotype was counted at least ten times. The genes are TRBV10-2 and TRBJ1-5; perhaps TRBD1 as D (6 bases). CDR1 is WSHSY and CDR2 is SAAADI in the germline V gene. Trimming took 6 bases from V and 0 from J, leaving 12 bases between them. This CDR3 contains 15 residues. Here the CDR3 reads CASRDRKNSNQPQHF. The CDR3 DNA follows: TGCGCCAGCAGAGACAGGAAAAATAGCAATCAGCCCCAGCATTTT.

Of note for this clonotype: Germline and junction disagree at one end, which may indicate a read error. This sequence joins TRBV7-2 and TRBJ1-6; D gene unclear. The length of the CDR3 is 15 residues. In germline, CDR1 is SGHTA, CDR2 FQGNSA. The CDR3 region has the DNA TGTGCCAGCAGCTTAGCAGGTCCCCCTAATTCACCTCTCCACTTT. This encodes CASSLAGPPNSPLHF.

As for this clonotype: It may be a read error: a sequence one base away is much more abundant. The chain couples TRBV5-1 to TRBJ2-1, with TRBD2 matching 8 bases. Germline loops: CDR1 SGHRS, CDR2 YFSETQ. CDR3 size: 15 residues. The chain's CDR3 is CVSSSMTSANNEQFF. In nucleotides, the CDR3 is TGCGTCAGCAGCTCTATGACTAGCGCTAACAATGAGCAGTTCTTC.

The table lists this clonotype with a few counts. A single base separates this from a much larger clone, so it may be a read error. This sequence joins TRBV7-2 and TRBJ2-2; D possibly matches TRBD1 or TRBD2 (5 bases each). Germline V gene data show CDR1 as SGHTA and CDR2 as FQGNSA. The CDR3 runs 14 residues. CDR3 amino acids: CASSSDSLTGELLF. The CDR3 DNA is TGTGCCAGCAGCTCTGACAGTCTCACCGGGGAGCTGCTTTTT.

For this clonotype: The conserved phenylalanine or tryptophan is not found at the CDR3 terminus, so this likely reflects a read error. The chain has TRBV12-3 or TRBV12-4 and TRBJ2-1; D is possibly TRBD2 (5 bases). The CDR3 covers 17 residues. DNA of the CDR3: TGTACCAGCAGCCCCGGTCCCCTACTAGTGGACGACAATGAGCAGTTCCTC. Translated: CTSSPGPLLVDDNEQFL.

The sample holds many counts of this clonotype. The V and J genes are TRBV2 and TRBJ2-3, with 9 bases lining up with TRBD1. The V and J ends lost 2 bases and 7 bases, in that order; junction bases with no gene match: 7. Per the germline V gene, CDR1 is SNHLY and CDR2 is FYNNEI. This CDR3 contains 15 residues. The CDR3 sequence is CASSERDRVLNTQYF. CDR3 nucleotides: TGTGCCAGCAGTGAAAGGGACAGGGTTCTAAATACGCAGTATTTT.

In the case of this clonotype: A much larger clone is a single base away; this may be a read error. J is TRBJ1-5 and V is TRBV25-1; 7 bases are shared with TRBD1. This CDR3 region has 12 residues. Germline assignment: CDR1 MGHDK and CDR2 SYGVNS. As DNA, the CDR3 is TGTGCCAGCAGGACAGGGCTTCAGTCCCAGCATTTT. Translation gives CASRTGLQSQHF.

V gene TRBV6-2 or TRBV6-3 combines with J gene TRBJ1-5; TRBD1 might be the D (6 bases). V was cut by 3 bases and J by 3 bases, with 12 bases left in between. The CDR3 has 15 residues. CDR1 and CDR2 from the germline V gene are MNHEY and SVGEGT. The CDR3 region is CASSYTWGLNQPQHF. In DNA, the CDR3 is TGTGCCAGCAGTTATACGTGGGGGCTCAATCAGCCCCAGCATTTT.

This clonotype was found many times. This rearrangement joins TRBV5-1 to TRBJ2-2; the D gene is possibly TRBD1 (6 bases). The CDR3 is 17 residues long. CDR1 SGHRS and CDR2 YFSETQ come from the germline V gene. Trimming took 0 bases from V and 3 from J, leaving 15 bases between them. The CDR3, as DNA: TGCGCCAGCAGCTTGGTTATGGGGGCCCCGGACACCGGGGAGCTGTTTTTT. This encodes CASSLVMGAPDTGELFF.